This T cell receptor beta chain was captured in a study of cytomegalovirus exposure and HLA in healthy donors. Turning to the study itself: From about 179 million T cells, an earlier analysis saw roughly 100 million unique TCR beta sequences. A preliminary data release comprised approximately 85 million unique TCRs obtained from HLA-typed donors. Findings of the study overall: Near-uniform donor sequencing depth was presumed by presence/absence analyses. Later on, an analysis tied 18,000 or so TCR beta sequences to HLA alleles at 0.05 false discovery rate.

The PCR contained 60 Vbeta and 13 Jbeta primers. Some clones are missing from TCRdb's copy, which holds only in-frame ones; the method was immunoSEQ multiplex PCR. This repertoire shows fewer than 250,000 clones, around 79% found once; its top ten account for about 1.4%. Remarks on this clone: Its cognate antigen is unknown.

The length of the CDR3 is 14 residues. Deletions cut 2 bases from V and 6 bases from J, with 11 bases between. CDR1 is SGHRS, CDR2 YFSETQ, per germline. The genes are TRBV5-1 and TRBJ1-4; D uncertain. The clonotype comes from a woman aged 45-59 years in good health and CMV-seronegative. The sample consisted of PBMCs. CDR3 DNA: TGCGCCAGCAGCTTAACTGGAGATCATGAAAAACTGTTTTTT. Translated: CASSLTGDHEKLFF.